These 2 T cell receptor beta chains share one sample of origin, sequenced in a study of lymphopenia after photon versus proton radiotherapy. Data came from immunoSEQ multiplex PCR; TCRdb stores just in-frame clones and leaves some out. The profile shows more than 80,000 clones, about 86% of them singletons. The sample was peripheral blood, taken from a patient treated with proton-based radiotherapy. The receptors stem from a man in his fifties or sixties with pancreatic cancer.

The CDR3 DNA is TGCAGCGTTAGGGACTCGGAAGCTTTCTTT. Amino acids: CSVRDSEAFF. V and J are TRBV29-1 and TRBJ1-1; TRBD1 is a possible D gene (5 bases). Germline lookup yields CDR1 SQVTM and CDR2 ANQGSEA. V shed 5 bases and J shed 8 bases, with 9 bases lying between them. The CDR3 is 10 residues long.

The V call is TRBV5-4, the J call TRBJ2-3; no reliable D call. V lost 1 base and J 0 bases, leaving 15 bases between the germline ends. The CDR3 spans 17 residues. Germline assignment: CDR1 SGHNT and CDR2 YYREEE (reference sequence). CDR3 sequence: CASSLSLLGLSTDTQYF. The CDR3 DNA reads TGTGCCAGCAGCTTGTCCTTATTGGGCCTGAGCACAGATACGCAGTATTTT.